These 20 T cell receptor beta chains originate from one sample sequenced in a study of shared clonotypes between healthy human individuals. The assay was immunoSEQ multiplex PCR, and TCRdb's table has in-frame clones only and misses some. The table includes about 95,000 clones, roughly 69% detected once. Specimen: memory CD8+ T cells sorted from blood. Subset in this sample: CD45RO+ cells pooled with CCR7-negative TemRA cells. The receptors were gathered from a young man in good health.

This chain links TRBV18 with TRBJ2-7, with D tentatively TRBD1 (5 bases). Germline V gene sequence: CDR1 KGHSH, CDR2 LQKENI. CDR3 length equals 15 residues. V was clipped by 3 bases and J by 2 bases, with 14 bases between them. CDR3 residues: CASSPQGNSAYEQYF. CDR3 coding DNA: TGTGCCAGCTCACCCCAGGGTAATTCGGCCTACGAGCAGTACTTC.

The chain is built from TRBV11-2 and TRBJ2-5; D perhaps matches TRBD2 (6 bases). V was clipped by 2 bases and J by 1 base, with 11 bases between them. This CDR3 contains 15 residues. Germline V gene data show CDR1 as SGHAT and CDR2 as FQNNGV. Here the CDR3 reads CASSLKAGIQETQYF. CDR3 DNA sequence: TGTGCCAGCAGCTTAAAGGCGGGGATCCAAGAGACCCAGTACTTC.

This rearrangement joins TRBV11-1 to TRBJ2-7; 9 positions match TRBD1. V lost 6 bases, J lost 5 bases, and 11 bases stayed unmatched. This CDR3 is built from 15 residues. Germline CDR1 and CDR2: SGHAT and FQDESV (reference sequence). CDR3 in amino acids: CASSGLGTGFNEQYF. The CDR3 region has the DNA TGTGCCAGCAGTGGGCTAGGGACAGGGTTCAACGAGCAGTACTTC. The full variable domain, rest sourced from reference TRBV11-1 and TRBJ2-7, is EAEVAQSPRYKITEKSQAVAFWCDPISGHATLYWYRQILGQGPELLVQFQDESVVDDSQLPKDRFSAERLKGVDSTLKIQPAELGDSAMYLCASSGLGTGFNEQYFGPGTRLTVT.

V usage is TRBV5-6 and J usage is TRBJ2-5; D is perhaps TRBD1 or TRBD2 (5 bases each). The germline V gene has CDR1 SGHDT and CDR2 YYEEEE. Trimming cost V 0 bases and J 6 bases, with 12 bases left between them. The CDR3 has 14 amino acids. The CDR3 here is CASSLGWDRQTQYF. CDR3 DNA: TGTGCCAGCAGCTTGGGATGGGACCGCCAGACCCAGTACTTC.

The V gene is TRBV28, the J gene TRBJ2-3, with 9 nucleotides matching TRBD2. This CDR3 contains 18 residues. The V gene end was trimmed by 3 bases and the J gene end by 2 bases; junction bases not matched to a gene: 12. Germline V gene data show CDR1 as MDHEN and CDR2 as SYDVKM. The CDR3 spells CASSLWLAGPAHTDTQYF. The CDR3 nucleotides are TGTGCCAGCAGTTTGTGGCTAGCGGGGCCCGCGCACACAGATACGCAGTATTTT.

The table lists this clone with a few counts. The V gene is TRBV7-9, the J gene TRBJ2-3; TRBD1 or TRBD2 may be the D gene (5 bases each). The germline gives CDR1 SEHNR, CDR2 FQNEAQ (reference sequence). V lost 1 base to trimming and J lost 0 bases, with 17 bases between them. This CDR3 has 18 residues. The CDR3 reads CASSLGGWPSTSTDTQYF. In DNA form, the CDR3 reads TGTGCCAGCAGCTTAGGGGGGTGGCCGTCGACGAGCACAGATACGCAGTATTTT.

This sequence joins TRBV9 and TRBJ1-1; tentative D call: TRBD1 (5 bases). CDR1 and CDR2 (germline): SGDLS, YYNGEE. V lost 3 bases and J 0 bases, leaving 12 bases between the germline ends. The CDR3 contains 15 residues. This CDR3 is CASSESGGMNTEAFF. CDR3 bases: TGTGCCAGCAGCGAGTCCGGGGGGATGAACACTGAAGCTTTCTTT. The full variable domain, in which reference TRBV9 and TRBJ1-1 provide the parts outside the CDR3, is DSGVTQTPKHLITATGQRVTLRCSPRSGDLSVYWYQQSLDQGLQFLIQYYNGEERAKGNILERFSAQQFPDLHSELNLSSLELGDSALYFCASSESGGMNTEAFFGQGTRLTVV.

The CDR3 bases are TGCGCCAGCAGCTTGGTCCGCCAGGGGCGGAACACTGAAGCTTTCTTT. Translated, it gives CASSLVRQGRNTEAFF. The chain couples TRBV5-1 to TRBJ1-1, with D possibly TRBD1 on 6 matching bases. The CDR3 is made up of 16 amino acids. The germline CDR1 and CDR2 sequences are SGHRS and YFSETQ. V was shortened by 0 bases and J by 1 base, with 13 bases between the two germline ends.

The chain has TRBV15 and TRBJ1-1; D perhaps matches TRBD1 (6 bases). This CDR3 has 15 residues. V was cut by 0 bases and J by 4 bases, with 12 bases left in between. The V gene's germline CDR1 is LNHNV and CDR2 YYDKDF (reference sequence). The DNA of the CDR3 is TGTGCCACCAGCAGAGATCGGGGGGCGCCCACTGAAGCTTTCTTT. Residues: CATSRDRGAPTEAFF.

The V call is TRBV27, the J call TRBJ1-4, with D perhaps TRBD1 (5 bases). The ends were cut back, 6 bases at V and 7 bases at J, with 15 bases in the middle. Germline V gives CDR1 MNHEY, CDR2 SMNVEV (reference sequence). This CDR3 has 14 amino acids. In DNA form, the CDR3 reads TGTGCCAGCAGAGCAGCGGGGGAATTTGAAAAACTGTTTTTT. Translated: CASRAAGEFEKLFF. Full variable domain (remainder filled in from reference TRBV27 and TRBJ1-4): EAQVTQNPRYLITVTGKKLTVTCSQNMNHEYMSWYRQDPGLGLRQIYYSMNVEVTDKGDVPEGYKVSRKEKRNFPLILESPSPNQTSLYFCASRAAGEFEKLFFGSGTQLSVL.

V and J are TRBV7-9 and TRBJ2-5; no firm D call. Germline loops: CDR1 SEHNR, CDR2 FQNEAQ (reference sequence). The germline V and J ends were trimmed by 4 bases and 13 bases, with 28 bases remaining between them. The CDR3 has 16 residues. In DNA form, the CDR3 reads TGTGCCAGCAGCTATTACAGCGAATGGGGTGGTTGGGTCCCGTACTTC. It is translated as CASSYYSEWGGWVPYF.

The rearrangement links TRBV4-1 to TRBJ2-7; 8 bases fit TRBD2. CDR1 and CDR2 (germline): MGHRA, YSYEKL. The CDR3 is made up of 15 amino acids. The junction had 7 bases not matched to a gene; V was cut back by 1 base and J by 5 bases. The CDR3 sequence: CASSQGGLEVHEQYF. The CDR3 DNA sequence: TGCGCCAGCAGCCAAGGGGGACTAGAAGTCCACGAGCAGTACTTC.

In this sample, this clone turned up a few times. The CDR3: CASSLIAGVRYF. The DNA of the CDR3 is TGTGCCAGCAGCTTAATAGCGGGAGTCCGTTACTTC. The chain combines TRBV7-2 with TRBJ2-7; TRBD2 aligns across 9 bases. The germline V gene has CDR1 SGHTA and CDR2 FQGNSA. This CDR3 is 12 amino acids long. With V trimmed by 2 bases and J by 13 bases, 6 bases remained unmatched.

The CDR3 DNA reads TGTGCCAGCATGGATTACGCCGAAGCTTTCTTT. Encoded protein: CASMDYAEAFF. This chain connects TRBV2 to TRBJ1-1; D remains ambiguous. Trimming removed 7 bases from V and 8 bases from J, with 11 bases in between. This CDR3 is 11 amino acids long. The germline gives CDR1 SNHLY, CDR2 FYNNEI.

V and J are TRBV25-1 and TRBJ2-7, with unresolved D. Germline assignment: CDR1 MGHDK and CDR2 SYGVNS. Trimming shortened V by 3 bases and J by 3 bases, and 6 bases separated the two germline ends. The CDR3 runs to 12 residues. The CDR3 loop is CASSDNSYEQYF. DNA for the CDR3: TGTGCCAGCAGTGACAATAGCTACGAGCAGTACTTC.

This clone was counted at least ten times. V is TRBV6-4 and J is TRBJ2-3; D might be TRBD2 (7 bases). The germline gives CDR1 MRHNA, CDR2 SNTAGT. The V and J ends lost 3 bases and 3 bases respectively, with 13 bases between them. The CDR3 is 15 amino acids. In DNA form, the CDR3 reads TGTGCCAGCAGTGAGGGGGCGCGGGAGACAGATACGCAGTATTTT. Residues: CASSEGARETDTQYF.

The CDR3 loop is CAWSPPREKLFF. As DNA, the CDR3 is TGTGCCTGGAGTCCACCGAGGGAAAAACTGTTTTTT. The chain has TRBV30 and TRBJ1-4, with unresolved D. Per germline, CDR1 GTSNPN and CDR2 SVGIG (reference sequence). The V end lost 2 bases, the J end lost 8 bases, and 9 bases lay between the germline ends. This CDR3 spans 12 amino acids. The full variable domain, in which reference TRBV30 and TRBJ1-4 provide the parts outside the CDR3, is SQTIHQWPATLVQPVGSPLSLECTVEGTSNPNLYWYRQAAGRGLQLLFYSVGIGQISSEVPQNLSASRPQDRQFILSSKKLLLSDSGFYLCAWSPPREKLFFGSGTQLSVL.

On this clone: With a far larger clone one base away, a read error is the likely cause. The V gene is TRBV30, the J gene TRBJ2-5, with a tentative D call TRBD2 (5 bases). The CDR3 runs to 13 residues. Germline lookup yields CDR1 GTSNPN and CDR2 SVGIG (reference sequence). Trimming pared 0 bases from V and 5 bases from J, leaving 10 bases between. This chain's CDR3 is CAWSVAASETQYF. The CDR3 DNA follows: TGTGCCTGGAGTGTAGCGGCGAGTGAGACCCAGTACTTC.

The rearrangement joins TRBV28 to TRBJ2-5; the match to TRBD1 covers 8 bases. This CDR3 spans 18 amino acids. Looked up from germline, CDR1 is MDHEN and CDR2 is SYDVKM. The J segment lost 5 bases and the V segment lost 4 bases, leaving 18 bases of the junction unmatched. The CDR3 loop reads CASSSLRSPGQGGETQYF. For the CDR3, the DNA is TGTGCCAGCAGTTCCCTACGATCTCCCGGACAGGGCGGGGAGACCCAGTACTTC.

This rearrangement joins TRBV9 to TRBJ2-7; D perhaps matches TRBD1 (5 bases). The germline V gene has CDR1 SGDLS and CDR2 YYNGEE. With 4 bases removed from V and 0 bases from J, the gap between germline ends came to 11 bases. CDR3 length: 14 amino acids. This chain's CDR3 is CASSPFDSSYEQYF. For the CDR3, the DNA is TGTGCCAGCAGCCCCTTCGACAGCTCCTACGAGCAGTACTTC.